The sequence of this TCR beta chain was determined in a study of blood T cell repertoires in COVID-19. Study-wide context: T cells, B-cell-depleted T cells, or PBMCs supplied cDNA or gDNA.

Assay used: immunoSEQ multiplex PCR; TCRdb lists only in-frame clones, some missing. The sample lists around 190,000 clones; 65% to 85% were seen once. Participants, about 18 to 90 years old, spanned 24 US areas. The specimen was PBMCs or T cells enriched from blood (not recorded which). The receptor comes from a woman aged 25-40 years who had been exposed to COVID-19.

CDR3 nucleotides: TGTGCCAGTAGTATTTCTAATGAGCAGTTCTTC. The encoded protein is CASSISNEQFF. The V and J genes are TRBV19 and TRBJ2-1, with D unresolved. V lost 3 bases and J 7 bases, leaving 4 bases between the germline ends. The CDR3 covers 11 residues. Germline CDR1 LNHDA, CDR2 SQIVND (reference sequence).